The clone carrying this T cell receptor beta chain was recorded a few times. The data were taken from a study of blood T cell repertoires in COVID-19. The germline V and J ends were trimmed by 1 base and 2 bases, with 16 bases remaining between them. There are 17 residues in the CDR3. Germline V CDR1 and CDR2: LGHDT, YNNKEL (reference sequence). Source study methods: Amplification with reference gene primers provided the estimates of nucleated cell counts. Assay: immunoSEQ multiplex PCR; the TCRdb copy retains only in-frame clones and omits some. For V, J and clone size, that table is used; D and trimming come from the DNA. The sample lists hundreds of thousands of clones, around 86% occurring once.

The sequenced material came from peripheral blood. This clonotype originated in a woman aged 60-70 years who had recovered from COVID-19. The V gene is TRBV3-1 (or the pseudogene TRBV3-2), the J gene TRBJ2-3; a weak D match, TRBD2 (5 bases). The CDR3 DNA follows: TGTGCCAGCAGCCAAGGGGCTAGGAGGAAGGCCACAGATACGCAGTATTTT. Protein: CASSQGARRKATDTQYF.